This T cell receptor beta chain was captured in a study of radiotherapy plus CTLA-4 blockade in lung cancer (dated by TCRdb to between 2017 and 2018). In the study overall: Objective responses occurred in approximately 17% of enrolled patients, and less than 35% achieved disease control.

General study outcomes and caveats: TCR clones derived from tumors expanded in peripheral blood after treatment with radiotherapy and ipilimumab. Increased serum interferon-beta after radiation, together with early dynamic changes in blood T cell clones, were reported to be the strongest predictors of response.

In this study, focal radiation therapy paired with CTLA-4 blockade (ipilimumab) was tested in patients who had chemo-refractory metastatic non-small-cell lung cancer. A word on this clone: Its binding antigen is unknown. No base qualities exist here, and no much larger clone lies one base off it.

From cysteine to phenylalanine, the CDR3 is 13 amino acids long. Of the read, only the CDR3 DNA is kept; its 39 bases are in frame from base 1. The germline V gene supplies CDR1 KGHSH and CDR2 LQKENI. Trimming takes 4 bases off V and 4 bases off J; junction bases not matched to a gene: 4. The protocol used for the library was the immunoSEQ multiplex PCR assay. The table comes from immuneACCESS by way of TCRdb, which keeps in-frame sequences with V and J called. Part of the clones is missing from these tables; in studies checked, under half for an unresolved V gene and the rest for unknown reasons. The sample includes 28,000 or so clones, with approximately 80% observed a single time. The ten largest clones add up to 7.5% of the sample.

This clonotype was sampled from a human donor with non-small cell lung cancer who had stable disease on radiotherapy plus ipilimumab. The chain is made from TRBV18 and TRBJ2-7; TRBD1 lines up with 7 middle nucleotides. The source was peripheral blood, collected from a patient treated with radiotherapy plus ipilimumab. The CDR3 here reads CASSRQGSYEQYF. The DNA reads TGTGCCAGCTCACGACAGGGTAGTTACGAGCAGTACTTC.